The next 15 T cell receptor beta chains were all read from a single sample in a study of T cell repertoires in cytomegalovirus infection. Via MiXCR, TCRdb re-called the reads, giving one row per CDR3 protein. The sample shows roughly 150,000 distinct CDR3 sequences, around 24% of them seen only once. Sequences were obtained from PBMCs. These receptors all stem from a human donor in good health (CMV status not recorded). Some clones in this sample may be carry-over from other donors' samples.

In this sample, this clonotype turned up many times. This chain joins TRBV11-3 and TRBJ2-7; 8 nucleotides align to TRBD1. The V segment lost 3 bases and the J segment 5 bases; nucleotides outside the gene matches: 3. This CDR3 contains 13 residues. The germline CDR1 and CDR2 sequences are SGHNT and YENEEA. For the CDR3, the DNA is TGTGCCAGCAGCTTCAGGACAGGGAACGAGCAGTACTTC. Translation gives CASSFRTGNEQYF.

This clonotype was detected a few times. The chain joins TRBV30 to TRBJ1-2; D uncertain. The CDR3 totals 14 residues. Germline V gives CDR1 GTSNPN, CDR2 SVGIG (reference sequence). The V and J ends lost 0 bases and 0 bases respectively, with 8 bases between them. CDR3 region: CAWSVPLSNYGYTF. The CDR3 DNA is TGTGCCTGGAGTGTACCCCTATCTAACTATGGCTACACCTTC.

This clonotype was seen at least ten times. The rearrangement uses TRBV7-2 and TRBJ2-7; TRBD2 aligns across 11 bases. The CDR3 runs to 15 residues. Losses at the gene ends were 2 bases for V and 3 bases for J; bases not matched to a gene: 3. Germline V gene sequence: CDR1 SGHTA, CDR2 FQGNSA. This CDR3 is CASSLYTSGSYEQYF. CDR3 in DNA: TGTGCCAGCAGCTTATACACTAGCGGGAGCTACGAGCAGTACTTC.

A note on this clonotype: A much larger clone lies a single base off, so this may be a read error. This chain connects TRBV11-2 to TRBJ1-4; the match to TRBD1 covers 9 bases. The CDR3 is 14 residues long. CDR1 is SGHAT and CDR2 is FQNNGV in the germline V gene. CDR3 sequence reads: CDSSMDRGGEKLFF. DNA of the CDR3: TGTGACAGCAGCATGGACAGGGGCGGTGAAAAACTGTTTTTT.

The chain has TRBV18 and TRBJ2-5; possibly TRBD1 or TRBD2 for D (5 bases each). The CDR3 is 15 amino acids. V lost 4 bases to trimming and J lost 3 bases, with 15 bases between them. The germline gives CDR1 KGHSH, CDR2 LQKENI. This CDR3 is CASSLTGPREETQYF. The CDR3 DNA sequence: TGTGCCAGCTCACTCACGGGACCCAGGGAAGAGACCCAGTACTTC.

This clonotype was observed at least ten times. The V call is TRBV6-5, the J call TRBJ2-1; D is unresolved. Germline CDR1 reads MNHEY; CDR2 reads SVGAGI. Trimming stripped 6 bases from V and 1 base from J, with 13 bases between. The CDR3 contains 15 residues. In DNA form, the CDR3 reads TGTGCCAGCAGCTCTACAGCCGTTTCCTACAATGAGCAGTTCTTC. This gives the protein CASSSTAVSYNEQFF.

This clonotype was counted many times. This chain links TRBV11-2 with TRBJ2-3; 7 bases align to TRBD2. The CDR3 is 17 residues long. The V gene's germline CDR1 is SGHAT and CDR2 FQNNGV. V gave up 2 bases and J gave up 3 bases; unmatched junction bases: 11. The CDR3 here is CASSLSLGGSRTDTQYF. The CDR3 DNA sequence: TGTGCCAGCAGCTTATCCCTCGGCGGGAGCAGGACAGATACGCAGTATTTT.

With respect to this clonotype: A single base separates this from a much larger clone, so it may be a read error. V usage is TRBV28 and J usage is TRBJ2-3; 7 nucleotides match TRBD2. Germline-derived CDR1 and CDR2 are MDHEN and SYDVKM. Trimming removed 3 bases from V and 2 bases from J; junction bases left unmatched: 5. The CDR3 is made up of 15 amino acids. Here the CDR3 reads CASSLRGRYTDTQYF. CDR3 nucleotides: TGTGCCAGCAGTTTGCGCGGGAGATACACAGATACGCAGTATTTT.

This clonotype came up a few times. The chain is built from TRBV7-6 and TRBJ1-6, with TRBD1 as a possible D gene (5 bases). The CDR3 spans 14 residues. In germline, CDR1 is SGHVS, CDR2 FNYEAQ. V was pared by 5 bases and J by 10 bases, with 15 bases between. CDR3 amino acids: CASSAVQGGSPLHF. In DNA, the CDR3 is TGTGCCAGCAGCGCGGTTCAGGGAGGGTCACCCCTCCACTTT.

This clonotype was counted ten times or more. V usage is TRBV7-9 and J usage is TRBJ1-2, with TRBD1 matching 8 bases. V dropped 5 bases and J dropped 4; count of bases not matched to a gene: 9. Germline V gives CDR1 SEHNR, CDR2 FQNEAQ (reference sequence). The CDR3 is 15 amino acids. The CDR3 is CASSPPTGESYGYTF. The CDR3 DNA follows: TGTGCCAGCAGCCCCCCGACAGGGGAAAGCTATGGCTACACCTTC.

This clonotype was counted a few times. The chain is built from TRBV29-1 and TRBJ1-2, with a weak D call TRBD1 (5 bases). Germline-derived CDR1 and CDR2 are SQVTM and ANQGSEA. This CDR3 region has 13 residues. Trimming removed 4 bases from V and 4 bases from J, with 13 bases in between. The CDR3 DNA sequence: TGCAGCGTTGTGAGGCAGGGCCCCTATGGCTACACCTTC. Its protein is CSVVRQGPYGYTF.

This clonotype was detected ten times or more. The rearrangement joins TRBV10-3 to TRBJ2-1, with 14 bases identical to TRBD2. J lost 8 bases, V lost 0 bases, and 3 bases had no gene match. Germline V gene lookup returns CDR1 ENHRY and CDR2 SYGVKD. There are 16 residues in the CDR3. CDR3 region: CAISESRGLAGDEQFF. CDR3 sequence (DNA): TGTGCCATCAGTGAGTCAAGGGGACTAGCGGGAGATGAGCAGTTCTTC.

This clonotype was found a few times. This chain connects TRBV5-4 to TRBJ1-1, with D hard to call. CDR1 is SGHNT and CDR2 is YYREEE in the germline V gene (reference sequence). The V end was cut by 4 bases, the J end by 4 bases, with 17 bases between. The CDR3 covers 15 residues. CDR3: CASSRSRGGSTEAFF. In DNA form, the CDR3 reads TGTGCCAGCAGCAGGAGCCGGGGAGGTAGCACTGAAGCTTTCTTT.

This clonotype was recorded at least ten times. The DNA of the CDR3 is TGTGCCAGCAGCCCGACTAGCGGGAGGTCGGCCAATGAGCAGTTCTTC. It specifies CASSPTSGRSANEQFF. The V gene is TRBV7-8, the J gene TRBJ2-1, with 13 bases fitting TRBD2. J was trimmed by 6 bases and V by 5 bases; bases with no gene match: 7. The length of the CDR3 is 16 residues. CDR1 and CDR2 (germline): SGHVS, FQNEAQ.

J is TRBJ2-1 and V is TRBV6-1, with D possibly matching TRBD1 (6 bases). The CDR3 extends over 17 amino acids. V gave up 0 bases and J gave up 4 bases, with 16 bases separating them. CDR1 is MNHNS and CDR2 is SASEGT in the germline V gene. CDR3 in DNA: TGTGCCAGCAGTGAAGCGCGACAGAGGGGGACATACAATGAGCAGTTCTTC. This translates into CASSEARQRGTYNEQFF.